This T cell receptor (beta chain) derives from a study of blood T cells in healthy people across ages. Overall study findings and caveats: Researchers report that TCR beta diversity correlated strongly with naive T cell percentage. Naive and antigen-experienced cells were not separated, limiting conclusive comparison. Relative to aged donors, long-lived donors carried more naive CD4+ cells and displayed higher diversity.

The CDR3 extends over 11 amino acids. Germline CDR1 is GTSNPN and CDR2 is SVGIG (reference sequence). On this clonotype itself: Its matching antigen is unknown.

Through a sample-barcoded 5' primer and a J-beta primer mix, a second PCR was run for about 7 to 12 cycles. MiXCR was run by TCRdb on the 5' RACE reads, yielding one entry per CDR3 protein. Of roughly 790,000 distinct CDR3 sequences listed, around 40% are singletons. This rearrangement joins TRBV30 to TRBJ2-5, with D tentatively TRBD2 (6 bases). The tail of the sequence fits TRBJ2-7 better, so the J call may be wrong. The sequenced sample consisted of blood. The sequence was collected from a woman aged 55-75 years in good health. CDR3: CASRGLDEQYF. The CDR3 DNA is TGTGCCTCTCGGGGGTTAGACGAGCAGTACTTC.